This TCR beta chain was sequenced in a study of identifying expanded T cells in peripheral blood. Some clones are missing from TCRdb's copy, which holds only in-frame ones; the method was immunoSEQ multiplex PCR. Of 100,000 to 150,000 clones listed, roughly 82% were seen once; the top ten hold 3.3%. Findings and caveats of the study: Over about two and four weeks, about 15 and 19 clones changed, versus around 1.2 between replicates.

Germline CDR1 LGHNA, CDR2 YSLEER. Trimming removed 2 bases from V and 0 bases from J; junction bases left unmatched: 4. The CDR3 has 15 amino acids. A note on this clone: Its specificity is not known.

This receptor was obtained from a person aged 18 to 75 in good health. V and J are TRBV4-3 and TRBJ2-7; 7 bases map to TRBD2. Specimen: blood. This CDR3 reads CASSQSTSSSYEQYF. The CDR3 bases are TGCGCCAGCAGCCAATCGACTAGCTCCTCCTACGAGCAGTACTTC.